This TCR beta chain appears in the sequencing data of a study of cytomegalovirus exposure and HLA in healthy donors (dated by TCRdb to 2016 to 2017). Looking at the study overall: According to a later analysis, one platform produced both the 110 or so validation repertoires and the 666 repertoires of the first cohort. The study was designed to test whether signatures of past pathogen exposure could be identified by cataloging public T cell receptors. A separate validation cohort of about 110 different subjects was used in addition to the approximately 640-subject first cohort. To predict cytomegalovirus infection status, the study brought together high-throughput TCR immunosequencing, statistical association of individual TCRs with disease status, and machine learning.

The CDR3 numbers 14 residues from cysteine through phenylalanine. This entry keeps only the CDR3 DNA: 42 bases, framed from base 1. Here V drops 5 bases and J drops 2 bases, and the junction holds 6 bases not matched to any gene. The germline V gene encodes CDR1 MNHEY and CDR2 SVGAGI. Note on this clone: Its antigen target is currently unknown. Within one base of it there is no much larger clone, and no base qualities were kept.

General study outcomes and caveats: In vitro tests confirmed that a few of the cytomegalovirus-associated TCR beta chains recognize cytomegalovirus antigens. The authors suggested that the approach could potentially be extended to other disease states and immunological phenotypes. A total of fewer than 200 TCR beta chains were listed by the study as associated with cytomegalovirus. A later analysis found that TCRs clustered in the first cohort also tended to co-occur in the 120 validation repertoires, with approximately 95% of cluster scores above 0. A later analysis had no HLA typing for the validation cohort, so co-occurrence there was scored across all 130 or so repertoires. Across donors, most TCR sequences were observed very rarely, whereas some public TCRs were present in many individuals. The classifier was reported to diagnose cytomegalovirus status with high specificity and sensitivity in both the original cohort and the validation cohort.

Donors formed part of the validation cohort, which comprised 120 subjects and was distinct from the first cohort of under 850 subjects. The library was built by means of the immunoSEQ multiplex PCR assay. As for how the authors treated the data: A statistical classification framework was built to diagnose cytomegalovirus status from the catalog of TCR beta chain sequences. TCRdb mirrors the immuneACCESS table, restricted to in-frame sequences. Some clones are absent from its copies; in checked studies, under half trace to an unresolved V gene, and the reason for the others is unknown. V and J calls and clone size are those listed in that table; D and trimming were worked out from the DNA. Counted in this sample were approximately 260,000 clones; around 85% of them appeared once. The ten biggest clones cover approximately 1% of the sample.

The receptor's source is a young woman in good health and CMV-seronegative. The sequence joins TRBV6-5 to TRBJ2-7, with 7 bases in between that match TRBD1. Sequencing was performed on PBMCs. At the DNA level, the sequence is TGTGCCAGCAGTACATGGGACAGACCCTACGAGCAGTACTTC. Its translation reads: CASSTWDRPYEQYF.